This T cell receptor (beta chain) was recovered during a study of post-analysis software for immune sequencing data. Study context: Multiple sclerosis in the patients followed relapsing-remitting, secondary progressive and progressive-relapsing courses. Findings and limits, study-wide: A significant reduction in normalized Chao1 diversity was observed in multiple sclerosis patients versus controls. Five or six TRBV segments appeared more often in patients than in controls, and TRBV5-6, TRBV5-1 and TRBV20-1 were among these.

Unique molecular identifiers were built into the TCR beta cDNA libraries. Some 450,000 cDNA molecules were recovered from an input of 1 to 10 million T cells. TCRdb called the PCR reads again in MiXCR, with one record for every CDR3 protein. The data hold hundreds of thousands of distinct CDR3 sequences, with around 44% observed a single time. This clonotype was counted between two and nine times. Its antigen remains unidentified. V was clipped by 1 base and J by 0 bases, with 6 bases between them. The CDR3 runs to 14 residues. Germline assignment: CDR1 MGHRA and CDR2 YSYEKL. The specimen was blood. V gene TRBV4-1 combines with J gene TRBJ1-2, with D possibly TRBD1 on 6 matching bases. The source of this sequence is a girl aged 5 to 17 with multiple sclerosis. This chain's CDR3 is CASSQGTANYGYTF. CDR3 in DNA: TGCGCCAGCAGCCAAGGGACAGCTAACTATGGCTACACCTTC.